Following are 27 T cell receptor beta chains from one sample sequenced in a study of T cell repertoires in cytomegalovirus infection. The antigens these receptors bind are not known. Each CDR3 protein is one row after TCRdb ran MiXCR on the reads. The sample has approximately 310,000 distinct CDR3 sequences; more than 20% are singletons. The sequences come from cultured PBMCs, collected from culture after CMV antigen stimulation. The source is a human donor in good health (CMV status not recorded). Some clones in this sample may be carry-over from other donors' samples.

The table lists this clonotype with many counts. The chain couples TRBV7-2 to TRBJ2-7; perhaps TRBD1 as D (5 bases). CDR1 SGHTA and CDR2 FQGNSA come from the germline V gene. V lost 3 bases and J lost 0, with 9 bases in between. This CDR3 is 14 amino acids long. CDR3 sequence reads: CASSLRQSSYEQYF. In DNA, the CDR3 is TGTGCCAGCAGCTTGCGACAGAGCTCCTACGAGCAGTACTTC.

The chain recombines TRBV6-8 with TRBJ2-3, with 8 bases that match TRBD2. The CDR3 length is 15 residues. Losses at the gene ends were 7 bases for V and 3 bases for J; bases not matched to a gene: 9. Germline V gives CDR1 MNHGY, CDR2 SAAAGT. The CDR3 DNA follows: TGTGCCAGCACCGGTGGGGCGGGAGGTACAGATACGCAGTATTTT. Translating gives CASTGGAGGTDTQYF.

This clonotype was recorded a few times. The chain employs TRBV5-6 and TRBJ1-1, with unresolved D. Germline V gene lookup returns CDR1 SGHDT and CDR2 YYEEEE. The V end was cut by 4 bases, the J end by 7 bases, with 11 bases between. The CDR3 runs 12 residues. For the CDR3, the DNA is TGTGCCAGCAGCCTAATTGGAGGTGAAGCTTTCTTT. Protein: CASSLIGGEAFF. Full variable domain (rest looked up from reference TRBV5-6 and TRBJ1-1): DAGVTQSPTHLIKTRGQQVTLRCSPKSGHDTVSWYQQALGQGPQFIFQYYEEEERQRGNFPDRFSGHQFPNYSSELNVNALLLGDSALYLCASSLIGGEAFFGQGTRLTVV.

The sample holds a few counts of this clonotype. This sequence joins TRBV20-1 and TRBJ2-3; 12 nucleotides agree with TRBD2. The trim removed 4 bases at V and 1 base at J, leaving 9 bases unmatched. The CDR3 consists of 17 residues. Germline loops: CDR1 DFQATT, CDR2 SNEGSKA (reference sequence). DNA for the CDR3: TGCAGTGCTACACTCGGACTAGCGGGAAGAGGCACAGATACGCAGTATTTT. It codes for CSATLGLAGRGTDTQYF.

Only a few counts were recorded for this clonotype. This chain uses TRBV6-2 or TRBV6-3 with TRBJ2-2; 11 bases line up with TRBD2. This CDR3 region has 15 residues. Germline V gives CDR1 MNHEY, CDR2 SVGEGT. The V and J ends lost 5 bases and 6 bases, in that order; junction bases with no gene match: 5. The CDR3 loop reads CASSPLAGGPGELFF. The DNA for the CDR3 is TGTGCCAGCAGTCCCCTAGCGGGAGGCCCCGGGGAGCTGTTTTTT.

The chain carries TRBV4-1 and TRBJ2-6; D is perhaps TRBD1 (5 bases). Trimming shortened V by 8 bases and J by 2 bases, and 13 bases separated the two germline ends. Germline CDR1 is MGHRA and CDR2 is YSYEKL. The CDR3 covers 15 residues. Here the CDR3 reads CASRVQGTGANVLTF. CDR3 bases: TGCGCCAGCCGAGTTCAGGGAACTGGGGCCAACGTCCTGACTTTC.

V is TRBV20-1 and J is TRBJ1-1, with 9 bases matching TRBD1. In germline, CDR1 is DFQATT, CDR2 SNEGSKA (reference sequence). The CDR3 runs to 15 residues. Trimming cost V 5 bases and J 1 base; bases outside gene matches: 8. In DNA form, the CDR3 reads TGCAGTGCTCGGGATTGGGACAGGGAGAACACTGAAGCTTTCTTT. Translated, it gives CSARDWDRENTEAFF.

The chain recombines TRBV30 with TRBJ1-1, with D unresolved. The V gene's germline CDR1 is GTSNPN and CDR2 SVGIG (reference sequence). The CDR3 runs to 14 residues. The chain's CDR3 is CSSDGPNLATEAFF. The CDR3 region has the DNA TGTAGTTCAGATGGTCCGAACCTAGCCACTGAAGCTTTCTTT.

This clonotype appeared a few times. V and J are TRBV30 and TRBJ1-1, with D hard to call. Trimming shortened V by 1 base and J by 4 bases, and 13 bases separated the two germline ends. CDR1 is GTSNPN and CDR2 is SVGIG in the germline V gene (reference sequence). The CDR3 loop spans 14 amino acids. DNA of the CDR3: TGTGCCTGGAGTGGAAGAGTGATGGGCACTGAAGCTTTCTTT. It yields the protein CAWSGRVMGTEAFF.

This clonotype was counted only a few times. CDR3 sequence reads: CASSQMTVRLATETQYF. The CDR3 DNA sequence: TGCGCCAGCAGCCAAATGACAGTCCGACTAGCGACAGAGACCCAGTACTTC. The chain couples TRBV4-1 to TRBJ2-5, with TRBD2 matching over 8 bases. V was clipped by 2 bases and J by 4 bases; unmatched bases: 12. Germline loops: CDR1 MGHRA, CDR2 YSYEKL. This CDR3 region has 17 residues.

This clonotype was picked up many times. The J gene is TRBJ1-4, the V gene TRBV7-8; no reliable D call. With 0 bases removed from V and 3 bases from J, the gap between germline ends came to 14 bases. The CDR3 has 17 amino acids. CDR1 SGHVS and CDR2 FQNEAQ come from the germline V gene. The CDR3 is CASSLAVFLQSNEKLFF. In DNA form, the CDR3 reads TGTGCCAGCAGCTTAGCGGTTTTTCTCCAATCTAATGAAAAACTGTTTTTT. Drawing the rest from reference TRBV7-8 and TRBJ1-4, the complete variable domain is GAGVSQSPRYKVAKRGQDVALRCDPISGHVSLFWYQQALGQGPEFLTYFQNEAQLDKSGLPSDRFFAERPEGSVSTLKIQRTQQEDSAVYLCASSLAVFLQSNEKLFFGSGTQLSVL.

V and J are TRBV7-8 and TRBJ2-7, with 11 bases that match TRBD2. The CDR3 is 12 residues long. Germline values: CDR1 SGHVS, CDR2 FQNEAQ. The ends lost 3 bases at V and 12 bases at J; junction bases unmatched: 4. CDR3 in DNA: TGTGCCAGCAGCTTGACTAGCGGGAATCCGTACTTC. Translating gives CASSLTSGNPYF.

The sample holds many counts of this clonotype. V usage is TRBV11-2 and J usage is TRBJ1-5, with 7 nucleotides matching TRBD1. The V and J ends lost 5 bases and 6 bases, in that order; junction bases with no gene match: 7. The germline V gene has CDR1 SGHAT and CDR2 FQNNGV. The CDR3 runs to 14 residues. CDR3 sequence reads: CASSKDRVGQPQHF. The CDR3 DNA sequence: TGTGCCAGCAGCAAAGACAGGGTTGGTCAGCCCCAGCATTTT.

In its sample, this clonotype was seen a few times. CDR3 loop: CASSQDVAGVDITYEQYV. CDR3 DNA sequence: TGCGCCAGCAGCCAAGATGTTGCAGGGGTCGATATTACCTACGAGCAGTACGTC. V usage is TRBV4-1 and J usage is TRBJ2-7; perhaps TRBD1 as D (6 bases). Trimming shortened V by 0 bases and J by 2 bases, and 20 bases separated the two germline ends. Germline V gene lookup returns CDR1 MGHRA and CDR2 YSYEKL. CDR3 length: 18 residues.

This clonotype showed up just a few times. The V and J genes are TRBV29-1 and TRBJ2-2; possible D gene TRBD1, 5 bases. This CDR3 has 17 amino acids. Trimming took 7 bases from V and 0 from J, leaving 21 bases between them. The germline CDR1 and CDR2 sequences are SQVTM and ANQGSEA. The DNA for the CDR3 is TGCAGCGCCTGGGGCGGCAGAAAGTTCGCGAACACCGGGGAGCTGTTTTTT. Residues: CSAWGGRKFANTGELFF.

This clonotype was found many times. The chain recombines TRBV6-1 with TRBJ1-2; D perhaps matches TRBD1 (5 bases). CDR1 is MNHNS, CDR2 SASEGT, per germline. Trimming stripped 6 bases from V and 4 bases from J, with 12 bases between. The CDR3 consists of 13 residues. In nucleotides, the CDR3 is TGTGCCAGCAGCCGGGACGCCATCTATGGCTACACCTTC. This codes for CASSRDAIYGYTF.

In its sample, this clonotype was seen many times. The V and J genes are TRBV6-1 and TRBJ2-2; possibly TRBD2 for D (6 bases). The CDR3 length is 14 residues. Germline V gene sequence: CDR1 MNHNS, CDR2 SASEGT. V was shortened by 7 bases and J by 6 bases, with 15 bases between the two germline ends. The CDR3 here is CASKRPGGSGELFF. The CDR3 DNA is TGTGCCAGCAAACGACCTGGAGGGTCCGGGGAGCTGTTTTTT.

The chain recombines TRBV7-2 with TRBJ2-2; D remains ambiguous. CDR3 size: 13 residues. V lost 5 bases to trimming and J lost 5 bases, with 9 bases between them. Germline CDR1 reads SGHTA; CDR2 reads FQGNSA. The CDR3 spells CASSARKTGELFF. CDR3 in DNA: TGTGCCAGCAGCGCCCGAAAGACCGGGGAGCTGTTTTTT. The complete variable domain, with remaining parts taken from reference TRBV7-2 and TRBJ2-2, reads GAGVSQSPSNKVTEKGKDVELRCDPISGHTALYWYRQSLGQGLEFLIYFQGNSAPDKSGLPSDRFSAERTGGSVSTLTIQRTQQEDSAVYLCASSARKTGELFFGEGSRLTVL.

CDR3 DNA sequence: TGTGCCAGCAGGGCCCTACTAGCGGAAGCCTACGAGCAGTACGTC. It encodes CASRALLAEAYEQYV. The gene calls are TRBV6-2 or TRBV6-3 and TRBJ2-7, with 8 bases identical to TRBD2. The CDR3 consists of 15 residues. The V gene's germline CDR1 is MNHEY and CDR2 SVGEGT. V shed 6 bases, J shed 2 bases, and the junction held 9 bases outside the gene matches.

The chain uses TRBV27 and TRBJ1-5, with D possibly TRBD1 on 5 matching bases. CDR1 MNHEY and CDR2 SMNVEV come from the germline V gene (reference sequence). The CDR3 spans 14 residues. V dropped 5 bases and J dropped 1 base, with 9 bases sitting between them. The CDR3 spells CASSARDSNQPQHF. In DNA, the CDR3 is TGTGCCAGCAGTGCCCGGGACAGCAATCAGCCCCAGCATTTT.

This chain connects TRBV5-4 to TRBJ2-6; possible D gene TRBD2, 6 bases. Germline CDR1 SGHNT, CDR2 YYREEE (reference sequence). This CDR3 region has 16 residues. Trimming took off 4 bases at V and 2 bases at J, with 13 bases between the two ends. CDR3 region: CASSPDGGTGANVLTF. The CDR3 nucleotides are TGTGCCAGCAGCCCGGACGGGGGAACTGGGGCCAACGTCCTGACTTTC.

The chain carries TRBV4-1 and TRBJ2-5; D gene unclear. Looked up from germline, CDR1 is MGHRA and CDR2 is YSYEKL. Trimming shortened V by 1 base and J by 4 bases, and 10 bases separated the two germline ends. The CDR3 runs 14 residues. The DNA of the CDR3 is TGCGCCAGCAGCCAAGGCATGCTGGGAGAGACCCAGTACTTC. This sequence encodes CASSQGMLGETQYF.

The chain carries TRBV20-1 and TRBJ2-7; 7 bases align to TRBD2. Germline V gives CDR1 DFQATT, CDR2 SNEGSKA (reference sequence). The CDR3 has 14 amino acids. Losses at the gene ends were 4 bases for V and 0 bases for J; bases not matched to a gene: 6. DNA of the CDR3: TGCAGTGCTATGAAAGCGGGGAGCTCCTACGAGCAGTACTTC. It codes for CSAMKAGSSYEQYF.

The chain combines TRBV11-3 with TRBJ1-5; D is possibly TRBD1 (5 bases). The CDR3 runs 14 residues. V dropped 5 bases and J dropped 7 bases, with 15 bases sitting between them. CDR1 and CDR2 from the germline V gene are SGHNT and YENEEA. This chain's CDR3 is CASSIGTGQQPQHF. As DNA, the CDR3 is TGTGCCAGCAGCATTGGGACGGGGCAGCAGCCCCAGCATTTT.

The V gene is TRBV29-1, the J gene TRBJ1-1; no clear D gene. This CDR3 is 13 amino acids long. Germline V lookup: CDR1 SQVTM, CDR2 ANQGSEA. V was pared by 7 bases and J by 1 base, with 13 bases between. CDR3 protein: CSATPQQNTEAFF. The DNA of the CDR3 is TGCAGCGCTACGCCACAGCAGAACACTGAAGCTTTCTTT.

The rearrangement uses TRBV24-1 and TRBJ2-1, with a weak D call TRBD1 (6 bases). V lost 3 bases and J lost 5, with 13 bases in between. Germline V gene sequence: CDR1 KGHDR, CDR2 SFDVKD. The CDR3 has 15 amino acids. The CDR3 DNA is TGTGCCACCAGTGATACCGGGACATTCAACAATGAGCAGTTCTTC. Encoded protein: CATSDTGTFNNEQFF.

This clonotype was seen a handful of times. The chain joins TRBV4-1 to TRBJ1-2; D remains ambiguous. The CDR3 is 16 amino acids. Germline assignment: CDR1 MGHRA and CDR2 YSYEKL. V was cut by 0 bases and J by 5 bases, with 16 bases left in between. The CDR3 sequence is CASSQDRVGTGYGYTF. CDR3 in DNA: TGCGCCAGCAGCCAAGATAGAGTTGGCACCGGTTATGGCTACACCTTC.